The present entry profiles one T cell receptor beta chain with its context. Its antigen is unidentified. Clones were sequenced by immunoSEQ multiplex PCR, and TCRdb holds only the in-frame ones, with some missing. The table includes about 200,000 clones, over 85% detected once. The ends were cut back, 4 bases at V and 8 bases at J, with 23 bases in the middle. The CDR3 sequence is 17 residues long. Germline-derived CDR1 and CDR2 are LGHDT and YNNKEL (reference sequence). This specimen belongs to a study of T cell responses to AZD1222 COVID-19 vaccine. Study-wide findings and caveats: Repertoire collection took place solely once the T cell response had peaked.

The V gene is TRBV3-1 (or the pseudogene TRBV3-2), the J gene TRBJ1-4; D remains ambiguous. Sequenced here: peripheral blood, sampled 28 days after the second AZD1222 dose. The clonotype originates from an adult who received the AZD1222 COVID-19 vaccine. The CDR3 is CASSPRRSRRLDEKLFF. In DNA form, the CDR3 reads TGTGCCAGCAGCCCCCGCCGTAGTAGGAGGTTGGACGAAAAACTGTTTTTT.